This entry lists 24 T cell receptor beta chains sequenced from one sample in a study of CD8 T cells in ankylosing spondylitis. TCRdb analysed the 5' RACE reads with MiXCR anew, one entry per CDR3 protein. In the table there are about 160,000 distinct CDR3 sequences, 9.8% of which are singletons. Sequencing was done on a sample of blood, either unsorted or a sorted T cell fraction (not recorded which). These receptors all stem from a female donor with ankylosing spondylitis or in good health (not recorded which).

There are many counts of this clonotype. The J gene is TRBJ2-5, the V gene TRBV13, with D hard to call. This CDR3 has 13 residues. Germline-derived CDR1 and CDR2 are PRHDT and FYEKMQ (reference sequence). With 5 bases removed from V and 0 bases from J, the gap between germline ends came to 7 bases. The CDR3: CASSQPNQETQYF. CDR3 nucleotides: TGTGCCAGCAGCCAGCCTAACCAAGAGACCCAGTACTTC. Combining the CDR3 with reference TRBV13 and TRBJ2-5 gives the whole variable domain AAGVIQSPRHLIKEKRETATLKCYPIPRHDTVYWYQQGPGQDPQFLISFYEKMQSDKGSIPDRFSAQQFSDYHSELNMSSLELGDSALYFCASSQPNQETQYFGPGTRLLVL.

In its sample, this clonotype was seen a few times. The chain couples TRBV10-3 to TRBJ2-1; D is uncertain. The CDR3 extends over 16 amino acids. Deletions cut 2 bases from V and 6 bases from J, with 17 bases between. CDR1 is ENHRY and CDR2 is SYGVKD in the germline V gene. This CDR3 is CAISETRNGRSNEQFF. DNA of the CDR3: TGTGCCATCAGTGAGACCCGAAATGGGCGAAGCAATGAGCAGTTCTTC.

V gene TRBV29-1 combines with J gene TRBJ1-1; D ambiguous. The germline V gene has CDR1 SQVTM and CDR2 ANQGSEA. Trimming stripped 4 bases from V and 3 bases from J, with 6 bases between. The CDR3 covers 11 residues. CDR3 protein: CSVVRHTEAFF. The CDR3, as DNA: TGCAGCGTTGTTAGGCACACTGAAGCTTTCTTT. Full variable domain (remainder filled in from reference TRBV29-1 and TRBJ1-1): SAVISQKPSRDICQRGTSLTIQCQVDSQVTMMFWYRQQPGQSLTLIATANQGSEATYESGFVIDKFPISRPNLTFSTLTVSNMSPEDSSIYLCSVVRHTEAFFGQGTRLTVV.

Many counts were recorded for this clonotype. J is TRBJ2-7 and V is TRBV15; D not resolved. The CDR3 spans 12 residues. Deletions cut 6 bases from V and 3 bases from J, with 9 bases between. The germline CDR1 and CDR2 sequences are LNHNV and YYDKDF (reference sequence). The CDR3 sequence: CATRGFNYEQYF. The DNA of the CDR3 is TGTGCCACCAGGGGTTTTAACTACGAGCAGTACTTC.

This clonotype turned up a few times. The chain recombines TRBV11-2 with TRBJ2-1; TRBD2 agrees at 14 bases. Trimming at V came to 5 bases and at J to 13 bases, leaving 7 bases not matched to a gene. Per germline, CDR1 SGHAT and CDR2 FQNNGV. CDR3 size: 14 residues. The DNA of the CDR3 is TGTGCCAGCAGCGAGAGACTAGCGGGAGGGCCCCAGTTCTTC. Its protein is CASSERLAGGPQFF.

The CDR3 DNA follows: TGTGCCAGCAGCTTCATGGCCTACGAGCAGTACTTC. This gives the protein CASSFMAYEQYF. This rearrangement joins TRBV13 to TRBJ2-7; D gene ambiguous. Germline V gene data show CDR1 as PRHDT and CDR2 as FYEKMQ (reference sequence). The CDR3 length is 12 residues. V lost 3 bases and J lost 2, with 5 bases in between.

This clonotype was seen a handful of times. This chain uses TRBV11-3 with TRBJ2-2; a possible D gene is TRBD1 (6 bases). The CDR3 consists of 15 residues. CDR1 SGHNT and CDR2 YENEEA come from the germline V gene. V lost 5 bases, J lost 5 bases, and 15 bases lay in between. The CDR3 here is CASSPTRGETGELFF. The CDR3 coding sequence is TGTGCCAGCAGCCCCACCAGGGGCGAGACCGGGGAGCTGTTTTTT.

The gene calls are TRBV11-2 and TRBJ2-1; D unresolved. Between the trimmed V and J ends, which lost 4 bases and 8 bases, there was a span of 18 bases. This CDR3 has 15 amino acids. Germline CDR1 SGHAT, CDR2 FQNNGV. CDR3 residues: CASSSSPSAMHEQFF. The CDR3 coding sequence is TGTGCCAGCAGCTCAAGTCCCTCGGCTATGCATGAGCAGTTCTTC. The complete variable domain, with remaining parts taken from reference TRBV11-2 and TRBJ2-1, reads EAGVAQSPRYKIIEKRQSVAFWCNPISGHATLYWYQQILGQGPKLLIQFQNNGVVDDSQLPKDRFSAERLKGVDSTLKIQPAKLEDSAVYLCASSSSPSAMHEQFFGPGTRLTVL.

This clonotype was counted only a few times. This sequence joins TRBV7-3 and TRBJ2-1, with a weak D call TRBD2 (6 bases). CDR1 and CDR2 (germline): SGHTA, FQGTGA. V lost 3 bases and J lost 5, with 11 bases in between. This CDR3 spans 14 amino acids. The CDR3 protein is CASSLRAGNNEQFF. CDR3 DNA: TGTGCCAGCAGCTTGCGGGCGGGGAACAATGAGCAGTTCTTC.

This sequence joins TRBV12-3 or TRBV12-4 and TRBJ2-1, with D tentatively TRBD1 or TRBD2 (5 bases each). This CDR3 comprises 19 residues. DNA of the CDR3: TGTACCATCAGTTTTTCCACTGAGGGGTCCCGAAGCTCCTACAATGAGCAGTTCTTC. Protein: CTISFSTEGSRSSYNEQFF.

The rearrangement links TRBV28 to TRBJ2-4; 9 nucleotides line up with TRBD1. The CDR3 totals 16 residues. The germline CDR1 and CDR2 sequences are MDHEN and SYDVKM. The junction had 10 bases not matched to a gene; V was cut back by 10 bases and J by 0 bases. As DNA, the CDR3 is TGTGCCACCCTTGACAGGGGGGCAGTAGCCAAAAACATTCAGTACTTC. This gives the protein CATLDRGAVAKNIQYF.

This clonotype was recorded many times. This CDR3 is CASSQLWGGTDTQYF. The CDR3 DNA follows: TGCGCCAGCAGTCAATTATGGGGGGGCACAGATACGCAGTATTTT. V and J are TRBV23-1 and TRBJ2-3; a weak D match, TRBD2 (6 bases). TRBV23-1 has ORF status, its function being uncertain. V was pared by 1 base and J by 1 base, with 9 bases between. The CDR3 has 15 amino acids.

This clonotype was seen a handful of times. The chain is built from TRBV6-1 and TRBJ2-6; no definite D call. Looked up from germline, CDR1 is MNHNS and CDR2 is SASEGT. The CDR3 runs to 13 residues. The V end lost 11 bases, the J end lost 4 bases, and 12 bases lay between the germline ends. As DNA, the CDR3 is TGTGCCGGGAACCTGGGAGGGGCCAACGTCCTGACTTTC. Translating gives CAGNLGGANVLTF.

This clonotype was seen ten or more times. This rearrangement joins TRBV3-1 to TRBJ2-1; D gene uncertain. Per germline, CDR1 LGHDT and CDR2 YNNKEL (reference sequence). Trimming removed 0 bases from V and 7 bases from J, with 7 bases in between. The CDR3 is 13 amino acids. DNA of the CDR3: TGTGCCAGCAGCCAAGATCACGGGAATGAGCAGTTCTTC. The encoded protein is CASSQDHGNEQFF.

This clonotype was counted at least ten times. The V and J genes are TRBV28 and TRBJ2-1; TRBD2 is a possible D gene (5 bases). Germline V gives CDR1 MDHEN, CDR2 SYDVKM. Trimming removed 1 base from V and 4 bases from J, with 11 bases in between. The CDR3 sequence is 15 residues long. In DNA form, the CDR3 reads TGTGCCAGCAGTTTATTGCTAGCAGTATACAATGAGCAGTTCTTC. Translating gives CASSLLLAVYNEQFF.

This clonotype was detected ten times or more. The rearrangement uses TRBV4-3 and TRBJ2-7; no clear D. The CDR3 totals 14 residues. V lost 0 bases to trimming and J lost 7 bases, with 13 bases between them. CDR1 and CDR2 from the germline V gene are LGHNA and YSLEER. For the CDR3, the DNA is TGCGCCAGCAGCCAAGATTTCGGGTTACCGGAGCAGTACTTC. This gives the protein CASSQDFGLPEQYF.

There are a few counts of this clonotype. The chain combines TRBV30 with TRBJ2-7; D possibly corresponds to TRBD1 (6 bases). This CDR3 is built from 13 residues. CDR1 and CDR2 (germline): GTSNPN, SVGIG (reference sequence). Trimming cost V 3 bases and J 3 bases, with 12 bases left between them. The CDR3 sequence: CAWSPGQFYEQYF. The CDR3 region has the DNA TGTGCCTGGAGCCCGGGACAATTCTACGAGCAGTACTTC. The full variable domain, rest sourced from reference TRBV30 and TRBJ2-7, is SQTIHQWPATLVQPVGSPLSLECTVEGTSNPNLYWYRQAAGRGLQLLFYSVGIGQISSEVPQNLSASRPQDRQFILSSKKLLLSDSGFYLCAWSPGQFYEQYFGPGTRLTVT.

The genes are TRBV12-3 or TRBV12-4 and TRBJ1-1; the D is unclear. V lost 1 base and J 5 bases, leaving 11 bases between the germline ends. The CDR3 extends over 14 amino acids. The CDR3 loop reads CASSLGWGLTEAFF. The CDR3 DNA reads as TGTGCCAGCAGTTTAGGCTGGGGTTTAACTGAAGCTTTCTTT.

Remarks on this clonotype: A much larger clone differs by one base, so this may be a read error. This chain links TRBV20-1 with TRBJ2-1, with D perhaps TRBD2 (6 bases). Germline V gene sequence: CDR1 DFQATT, CDR2 SNEGSKA (reference sequence). This CDR3 region has 17 residues. CDR3 in amino acids: CCANPVLGLDSYNEQFF. The CDR3 nucleotides read TGCTGTGCTAACCCCGTTCTGGGACTTGACTCCTACAATGAGCAGTTCTTC.

In this sample, this clonotype turned up once. A read error may produce the germline difference seen at one junction end. The chain recombines TRBV27 with TRBJ2-7; D may be TRBD1 (6 bases). CDR3 length: 14 amino acids. Germline values: CDR1 MNHEY, CDR2 SMNVEV (reference sequence). The CDR3 coding sequence is TGTGCCAGCAGTTTAAGGGGGATCTCCTACGGGCAGTACTTC. Amino acids: CASSLRGISYGQYF.

The chain has TRBV12-3 or TRBV12-4 and TRBJ2-1, with TRBD2 matching over 7 bases. The V segment lost 7 bases and the J segment 9 bases; nucleotides outside the gene matches: 18. The CDR3 runs 16 residues. In nucleotides, the CDR3 is TGTGCCAGCAACCCTAGGCGGGAGCGAGGTAGGGGTGAGCAGTTCTTC. As protein: CASNPRRERGRGEQFF.

As for this clonotype: One junction end does not reproduce the germline sequence, and a read error may be involved. This chain joins TRBV24-1 and TRBJ2-2; TRBD2 agrees at 9 bases. Germline CDR1 KGHDR, CDR2 SFDVKD. This CDR3 contains 16 residues. The CDR3 sequence: CATSDLGLANTGELFF. The DNA for the CDR3 is TGTGCCACCAGTGACCTCGGACTAGCGAATACCGGGGAGCTGTTTTTT.

This clonotype was counted between two and nine times. The chain couples TRBV27 to TRBJ2-7; 12 positions match TRBD2. Trimming removed 4 bases from V and 2 bases from J; junction bases left unmatched: 9. The germline CDR1 and CDR2 sequences are MNHEY and SMNVEV (reference sequence). This CDR3 has 17 residues. CDR3 coding DNA: TGTGCCAGCAGTTCCTTGACTAGCGGGAGCCTCCCCTACGAGCAGTACTTC. Its translation is CASSSLTSGSLPYEQYF.

This clonotype was seen a few times. The J gene is TRBJ1-1, the V gene TRBV12-5; tentatively, D is TRBD1 (6 bases). The CDR3 loop spans 15 amino acids. With 5 bases removed from V and 3 bases from J, the gap between germline ends came to 16 bases. Germline V gives CDR1 LGHNT, CDR2 FRNRAP. The CDR3 nucleotides read TGTGCTAGTGGTCTATGGGCGGGGGCGGACACTGAAGCTTTCTTT. This sequence encodes CASGLWAGADTEAFF.